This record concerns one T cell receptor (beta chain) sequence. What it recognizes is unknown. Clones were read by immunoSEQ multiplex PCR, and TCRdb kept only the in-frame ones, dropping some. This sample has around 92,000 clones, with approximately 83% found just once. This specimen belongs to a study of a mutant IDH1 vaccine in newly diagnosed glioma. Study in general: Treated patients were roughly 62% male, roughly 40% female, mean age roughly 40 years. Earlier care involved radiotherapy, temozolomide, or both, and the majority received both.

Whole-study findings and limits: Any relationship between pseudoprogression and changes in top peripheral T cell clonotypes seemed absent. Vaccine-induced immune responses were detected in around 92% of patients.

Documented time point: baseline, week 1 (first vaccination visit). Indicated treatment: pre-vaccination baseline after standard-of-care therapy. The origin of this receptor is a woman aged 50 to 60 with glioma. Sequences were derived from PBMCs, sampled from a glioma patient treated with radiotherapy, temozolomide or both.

CDR3 sequence: CASSSVGDGMKGFF. Written as DNA, the CDR3 is TGTGCCAGCAGCTCTGTTGGCGACGGAATGAAGGGTTTCTTT. The chain couples TRBV5-6 to TRBJ1-1; D uncertain. Germline V lookup: CDR1 SGHDT, CDR2 YYEEEE. V was shortened by 3 bases and J by 13 bases, with 22 bases between the two germline ends. The length of the CDR3 is 14 residues.